This T cell receptor beta chain came from a study of a mutant IDH1 vaccine in newly diagnosed glioma. On the study more broadly: There were roughly 62% males and around 40% females among treated patients, whose mean age was about 44 years.

Germline loops: CDR1 SGHVS, CDR2 FNYEAQ. The CDR3 sequence is 15 residues long. V shed 5 bases, J shed 4 bases, and the junction held 4 bases outside the gene matches. Noted time point: week 35, safety follow-up. What each vaccine dose contained was 300 ug of mutant IDH1 20-mer peptide, accompanied by topical imiquimod. Method: immunoSEQ multiplex PCR; TCRdb's copy keeps in-frame clones and lacks some. The sample records 50,000 to 70,000 clones, around 74% being singletons. As concerns this clone: Its antigen is as yet unknown.

Findings and limits, study-wide: Pseudoprogression showed no apparent link to changes in top peripheral T cell clonotypes. Among all patients, vaccine-induced immune responses occurred in around 95%.

The chain carries TRBV7-6 and TRBJ2-1, with TRBD2 identical over 11 bases. This sequence was found in a man over 45 with glioma. Material: PBMCs, obtained from a glioma patient whose treatment included an IDH1 peptide vaccine. The CDR3 loop is CASSPLAGEYNEQFF. CDR3 bases: TGTGCCAGCAGCCCACTAGCGGGGGAGTACAATGAGCAGTTCTTC.